These T cell receptor beta chains were read from a single sample in a study of shared T cell receptors in the human thymus. Assay: immunoSEQ multiplex PCR; the TCRdb copy retains only in-frame clones and omits some. The sample yields some 700,000 clones, roughly 85% seen once. The sample was also reused in another study, on human thymus T cells.

The sequenced sample consisted of thymocytes. These receptors were taken from a girl under two years old with a congenital heart defect. Both conserved end residues are part of each CDR3. D genes are given only for firm matches.

J gene	D gene	V gene	CDR3 protein
TRBJ1-5	-	TRBV27	CASSFIGGRDNQPQHF
TRBJ1-2	-	TRBV7-2	CASSLFTGHYGYTF
TRBJ1-1	-	TRBV6-1	CASSTRFRVSTEAFF
TRBJ2-2	-	TRBV19	CASSIHMAANTGELFF
TRBJ2-7	TRBD1	TRBV4-3	CASSQDIGTGGFYEQYF
TRBJ1-6	-	TRBV4-3	CASSQVRPSSYNSPLHF
TRBJ1-1	TRBD1	TRBV14	CASSRWTGGPYEAFF
TRBJ2-1	-	TRBV10-3	CAISEPPADEQFF
TRBJ2-3	TRBD1	TRBV27	CASSPDRAITPTDTQYF
TRBJ1-2	-	TRBV14	CASSQDRTGTNYGYTF
TRBJ1-6	-	TRBV6-1	CASSEVESSYNSPLHF
TRBJ2-1	TRBD2	TRBV7-8	CASSLGLAGGRGSYNEQFF
TRBJ2-3	TRBD2	TRBV6-1	CASRPREGRTDTQYF
TRBJ1-3	-	TRBV4-3	CASGQPERAGPGNTIYF